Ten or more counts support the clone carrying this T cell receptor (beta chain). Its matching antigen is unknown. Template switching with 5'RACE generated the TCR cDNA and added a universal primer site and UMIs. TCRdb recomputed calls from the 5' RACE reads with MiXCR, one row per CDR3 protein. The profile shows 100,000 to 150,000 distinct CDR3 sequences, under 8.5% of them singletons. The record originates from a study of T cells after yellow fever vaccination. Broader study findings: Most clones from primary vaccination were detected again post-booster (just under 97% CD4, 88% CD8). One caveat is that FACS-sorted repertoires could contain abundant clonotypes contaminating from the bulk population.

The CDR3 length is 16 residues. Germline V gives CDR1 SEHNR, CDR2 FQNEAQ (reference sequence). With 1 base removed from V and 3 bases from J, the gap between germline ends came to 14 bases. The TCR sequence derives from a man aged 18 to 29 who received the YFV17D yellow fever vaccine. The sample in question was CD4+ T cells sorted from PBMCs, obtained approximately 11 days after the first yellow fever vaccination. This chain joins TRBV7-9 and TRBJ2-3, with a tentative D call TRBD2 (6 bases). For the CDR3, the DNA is TGTGCCAGCAGCTTAGGCCTCGCGGGGAATACAGATACGCAGTATTTT. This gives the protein CASSLGLAGNTDTQYF.